This TCR beta chain originates from a study of identifying expanded T cells in peripheral blood. General study results and limits: Across healthy donors, higher total template counts meant significantly greater roughly two-week count variance.

Germline CDR1 reads SGHDN; CDR2 reads FVKESK. The CDR3 length is 13 residues. V lost 2 bases, J lost 0 bases, and 5 bases lay in between. This clone was found once. The antigen is undetermined. Profiling relied on immunoSEQ multiplex PCR, and the TCRdb table lists in-frame clones only, not all of them. Of some 70,000 clones listed, about nine tenths were seen once; the top ten hold under 3.5%. The chain is built from TRBV14 and TRBJ2-7; no definite D call. Sequenced: blood. The source of this sequence is a person between 18 and 75 years old in good health. CDR3 sequence (DNA): TGTGCCAGCAGCCAATCCGTCTCCTACGAGCAGTACTTC. It is translated as CASSQSVSYEQYF.